This T cell receptor (beta chain) is drawn from a study of T cells in Graves' hyperthyroidism and ophthalmopathy. Trimming removed 6 bases at V and 5 bases at J, with 10 bases between. The CDR3 consists of 13 residues. CDR1 and CDR2 (germline): PRHDT, FYEKMQ (reference sequence). Any patient presenting with uncontrolled infection, other autoimmune disease, pregnancy or lactation was left out. Regions amplified from RNA transcripts were the TCR beta CDR3 regions. An initial round of RT-PCR targeting the TCR CDR3 relied on the HTBI primer set. Each CDR3 protein gets one entry after TCRdb re-called the multiplex PCR reads with MiXCR. The data contain 560,000 or so distinct CDR3 sequences, approximately 44% of them singletons.

The V and J genes are TRBV13 and TRBJ2-2; possible D gene TRBD1, 6 bases. This TCR derives from a woman between 18 and 30 years old with Graves' hyperthyroidism. Input material: peripheral blood or thyroid tissue (not recorded which). The CDR3 nucleotides are TGTGCCAGCAGGCAGGGGCTGACCGGGGAGCTGTTTTTT. It translates to CASRQGLTGELFF.